Below are 2 T cell receptor beta chains sequenced from a single sample in a study of PD-L1 blockade in urothelial cancer. The method was immunoSEQ multiplex PCR; TCRdb's version includes in-frame clones alone and lacks a portion of them. This table holds roughly 84,000 clones, roughly 82% found once. Here the sequenced sample was PBMCs, taken around atezolizumab (anti-PD-L1) treatment. These receptors were obtained from a man in his 70s with urothelial cancer.

The chain employs TRBV5-1 and TRBJ1-4; D uncertain. V was cut by 4 bases and J by 7 bases, with 11 bases left in between. The length of the CDR3 is 13 residues. The germline gives CDR1 SGHRS, CDR2 YFSETQ. The CDR3 nucleotides read TGCGCCAGCAGCGGGGAAGGAGGTGAAAAACTGTTTTTT. It encodes CASSGEGGEKLFF.

V usage is TRBV2 and J usage is TRBJ2-5, with 10 bases matching TRBD1. V shed 6 bases, J shed 2 bases, and the junction held 9 bases outside the gene matches. The CDR3 contains 16 residues. Germline V gene lookup returns CDR1 SNHLY and CDR2 FYNNEI. CDR3 bases: TGTGCCAGCAGATCTTGGACAGGGGGGTCACAAGAGACCCAGTACTTC. It specifies CASRSWTGGSQETQYF. The entire variable domain, with the rest obtained from reference TRBV2 and TRBJ2-5, is as follows: EPEVTQTPSHQVTQMGQEVILRCVPISNHLYFYWYRQILGQKVEFLVSFYNNEISEKSEIFDDQFSVERPDGSNFTLKIRSTKLEDSAMYFCASRSWTGGSQETQYFGPGTRLLVL.